A selection of T cell receptor beta chains follows, all from one sample in a study of CD8 T cells in Susac syndrome. TCRdb reprocessed the immunoSEQ multiplex PCR reads via MiXCR and lists one record per CDR3 protein. This table has around 200,000 distinct CDR3 sequences, over 90% appearing once. Material: CD4+ T cells from PBMCs. The receptors come from a human donor with multiple sclerosis. The CDR3 runs from the conserved cysteine through the conserved F or W. Each record gives: clone size, V gene, D gene, J gene, CDR3 protein, CDR3 DNA. D genes are given only for firm matches. Some rows have no size entry. The others give once, few or many, or a class for an expanded clone.

>.|TRBV19|TRBD2|TRBJ2-1
CASRGGLAVSYNEQFF
TGTGCCAGTAGGGGGGGTCTAGCGGTCTCCTACAATGAGCAGTTCTTC
>.|TRBV30|TRBD1|TRBJ2-5
CAWSLDRGETQYF
TGTGCCTGGAGTTTAGACAGGGGAGAGACCCAGTACTTC
>.|TRBV12-3/TRBV12-4|TRBD1|TRBJ2-1
CASSLFPHRGQEYNEQFF
TGTGCCAGCAGCCTTTTTCCCCACAGGGGGCAGGAGTACAATGAGCAGTTCTTC
>.|TRBV3-1|.|TRBJ1-1
CASSQAGPGTEAFF
TGTGCCAGCAGCCAAGCCGGGCCAGGGACTGAAGCTTTCTTT
>.|TRBV5-1|.|TRBJ2-5
CASSLAGRVEQETQYF
TGCGCCAGCAGCTTGGCGGGCAGGGTAGAGCAAGAGACCCAGTACTTC
>.|TRBV30|.|TRBJ1-1
CAGRGGRGSNTEAFF
TGTGCCGGCAGAGGGGGGCGCGGATCAAACACTGAAGCTTTCTTT
>.|TRBV6-6|.|TRBJ2-7
CASRLGGYEQYF
TGTGCCAGCAGACTCGGGGGCTACGAGCAGTACTTC
>once|TRBV7-2|TRBD2|TRBJ2-3
CASTRQTSGISTDTQYF
TGTGCCAGCACCCGCCAGACTAGCGGGATTAGCACAGATACGCAGTATTTT
>.|TRBV19|.|TRBJ2-6
CASSMVSGANVLTF
TGTGCCAGTAGTATGGTCTCTGGGGCCAACGTCCTGACTTTC
>.|TRBV29-1|TRBD1|TRBJ2-7
CSVELAGGISYEQYF
TGCAGCGTTGAACTTGCAGGGGGCATATCCTACGAGCAGTACTTC
>.|TRBV5-4|.|TRBJ1-5
CASSLDGTPDQPQHF
TGTGCCAGCAGCTTGGACGGGACACCTGATCAGCCCCAGCATTTT
>.|TRBV7-8|.|TRBJ1-1
CASSLTGKAFF
TGTGCCAGCAGCTTAACAGGGAAGGCTTTCTTT
>.|TRBV2|.|TRBJ2-5
CASSRRQETQYF
TGTGCCAGCAGTCGCCGGCAAGAGACCCAGTACTTC
>.|TRBV30|.|TRBJ1-1
CAWSSGANTEAFF
TGTGCCTGGAGTTCCGGGGCGAACACTGAAGCTTTCTTT
>.|TRBV5-6|TRBD1|TRBJ2-5
CATLGTGQETQYF
TGTGCCACCCTCGGGACAGGGCAAGAGACCCAGTACTTC
>.|TRBV20-1|TRBD1|TRBJ1-2
CSARAPGQPYGYTF
TGCAGTGCTAGAGCTCCGGGACAGCCCTATGGCTACACCTTC
>.|TRBV3-1|.|TRBJ2-2
CASSRRQMNTGELFF
TGTGCCAGCAGTCGCCGACAGATGAACACCGGGGAGCTGTTTTTT
>once|TRBV15|.|TRBJ1-2
CATSREVLGDGYTF
TGTGCCACCAGCAGAGAAGTGTTAGGGGATGGCTACACCTTC